Given below is one T cell receptor (beta chain) in context. Trimming stripped 2 bases from V and 4 bases from J, with 9 bases between. The CDR3 totals 13 residues. In germline, CDR1 is SGHKS, CDR2 YYEKEE (reference sequence). PCR employed 60 Vbeta and 13 Jbeta primers. Method: immunoSEQ multiplex PCR; TCRdb's copy keeps in-frame clones and lacks some. Here the sample spans 200,000 or so clones, 80% to 85% being singletons. The sample comes from a study of cytomegalovirus exposure and HLA in healthy donors. The origin of this receptor is a woman aged 18-29 years in good health and CMV-seropositive. The chain joins TRBV5-5 to TRBJ1-1; unclear D gene. The sample taken for sequencing was PBMCs. This chain's CDR3 is CASSFSSITEAFF. In nucleotides, the CDR3 is TGTGCCAGCAGCTTTAGTTCCATCACTGAAGCTTTCTTT.